The 10 T cell receptor beta chains in this list originate from one sample, sequenced in a study of CD8+ T cells in alopecia areata. Reverse transcribed after extraction, RNA yielded cDNA as the sequencing template. The repertoire was sequenced with immunoSEQ multiplex PCR; TCRdb's copy has only in-frame clones and lacks some. The sample gives fewer than 250,000 clones, 40% to 55% of which show up once; approximately 2.9% is in the top ten. The sample's treatment: oral pan-JAK inhibitor, 5-10 mg twice daily. The sample consisted of CD4+ T cells sorted from blood, taken around week 37, from a patient treated with tofacitinib. The receptors derive from a human donor with alopecia areata.

A few counts support this clone. The chain employs TRBV14 and TRBJ2-1, with D possibly TRBD2 on 5 matching bases. The CDR3 sequence is 13 residues long. From germline, CDR1 is SGHDN and CDR2 FVKESK. V was shortened by 0 bases and J by 10 bases, with 10 bases between the two germline ends. CDR3 amino acids: CASSQDWRREQFF. CDR3 sequence (DNA): TGTGCCAGCAGCCAAGATTGGAGGAGGGAGCAGTTCTTC.

Details on this clone: At the DNA level, this CDR3 is encoded by other sequences in the same sample as well. The gene calls are TRBV29-1 and TRBJ1-1; D not certain. This CDR3 comprises 10 residues. Germline V gene sequence: CDR1 SQVTM, CDR2 ANQGSEA. The germline V and J ends were trimmed by 4 bases and 4 bases, with 4 bases remaining between them. CDR3 protein: CSVAGTEAFF. CDR3 DNA: TGCAGCGTTGCGGGCACTGAAGCTTTCTTT.

This chain connects TRBV18 to TRBJ2-1; D uncertain. In germline, CDR1 is KGHSH, CDR2 LQKENI. The V and J ends lost 5 bases and 0 bases respectively, with 5 bases between them. The CDR3 is 13 residues long. As DNA, the CDR3 is TGTGCCAGCTCAGGGGACTCCTACAATGAGCAGTTCTTC. Protein: CASSGDSYNEQFF.

The chain carries TRBV6-5 and TRBJ2-7; D might be TRBD1 (5 bases). V lost 2 bases and J 3 bases, leaving 11 bases between the germline ends. The CDR3 runs to 14 residues. Germline lookup yields CDR1 MNHEY and CDR2 SVGAGI. CDR3 residues: CASSYTTGRYEQYF. For the CDR3, the DNA is TGTGCCAGCAGTTACACCACAGGACGCTACGAGCAGTACTTC.

This clone has just a few counts. The CDR3 reads CASSFLRQQETQYF. CDR3 coding DNA: TGTGCCAGCAGTTTCCTTCGCCAGCAAGAGACCCAGTACTTC. The V gene is TRBV28, the J gene TRBJ2-5; D is unresolved. Germline assignment: CDR1 MDHEN and CDR2 SYDVKM. Trimming shortened V by 3 bases and J by 2 bases, and 10 bases separated the two germline ends. The CDR3 is 14 residues long.

The V gene is TRBV29-1, the J gene TRBJ2-5; 7 bases are a match to TRBD2. The CDR3 sequence is 14 residues long. Germline CDR1 is SQVTM and CDR2 is ANQGSEA. With V trimmed by 7 bases and J by 2 bases, 10 bases remained unmatched. CDR3: CSAPPSGTQETQYF. The CDR3 coding sequence is TGCAGCGCCCCACCCAGCGGGACTCAAGAGACCCAGTACTTC.

This clone was detected only a few times. The chain has TRBV7-2 and TRBJ2-1; 7 bases align to TRBD1. V lost 5 bases, J lost 7 bases, and 8 bases stayed unmatched. This CDR3 has 14 amino acids. Looked up from germline, CDR1 is SGHTA and CDR2 is FQGNSA. The DNA of the CDR3 is TGTGCCAGCAGCCGAACCGGGACAGCTAATGAGCAGTTCTTC. Translating it yields CASSRTGTANEQFF. Full variable domain (missing parts from reference TRBV7-2 and TRBJ2-1): GAGVSQSPSNKVTEKGKDVELRCDPISGHTALYWYRQSLGQGLEFLIYFQGNSAPDKSGLPSDRFSAERTGGSVSTLTIQRTQQEDSAVYLCASSRTGTANEQFFGPGTRLTVL.

The CDR3 here is CASSLLGTFQNGYTF. In nucleotides, the CDR3 is TGCGCCAGCAGCCTGCTCGGGACTTTCCAAAATGGCTACACCTTC. J is TRBJ1-2 and V is TRBV5-1; perhaps TRBD1 as D (5 bases). Germline V CDR1 and CDR2: SGHRS, YFSETQ. V dropped 4 bases and J dropped 6 bases, with 19 bases sitting between them. The CDR3 contains 15 residues.

V is TRBV6-5 and J is TRBJ1-5; TRBD1 matches 8 bases. CDR3 length equals 13 residues. The V gene end was trimmed by 2 bases and the J gene end by 6 bases; junction bases not matched to a gene: 0. Germline CDR1 and CDR2: MNHEY and SVGAGI. The CDR3, as DNA: TGTGCCAGCAGTTACACAGGGGGTCAGCCCCAGCATTTT. Encoded protein: CASSYTGGQPQHF.

This clone was observed many times. The chain recombines TRBV11-2 with TRBJ2-7; D ambiguous. Between the trimmed V and J ends, which lost 3 bases and 4 bases, there was a span of 10 bases. The length of the CDR3 is 13 residues. From germline, CDR1 is SGHAT and CDR2 FQNNGV. The CDR3: CASSFPIMYEQYF. CDR3 nucleotides: TGTGCCAGCAGCTTCCCCATTATGTACGAGCAGTACTTC.